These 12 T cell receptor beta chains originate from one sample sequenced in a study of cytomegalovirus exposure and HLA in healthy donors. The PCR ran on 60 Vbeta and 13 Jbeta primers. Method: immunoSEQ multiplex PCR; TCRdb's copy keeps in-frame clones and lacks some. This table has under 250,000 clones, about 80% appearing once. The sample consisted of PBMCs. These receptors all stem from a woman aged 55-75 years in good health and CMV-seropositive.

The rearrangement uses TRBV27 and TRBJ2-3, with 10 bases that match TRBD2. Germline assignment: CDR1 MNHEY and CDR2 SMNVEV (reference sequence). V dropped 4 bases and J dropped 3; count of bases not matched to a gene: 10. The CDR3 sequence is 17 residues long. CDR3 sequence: CASSSRDLAGATDTQYF. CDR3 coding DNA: TGTGCCAGCAGTTCCCGCGATCTAGCGGGAGCGACAGATACGCAGTATTTT.

The CDR3 region is CASSQDWYRLNYGYTF. The DNA for the CDR3 is TGCGCCAGCAGCCAAGACTGGTACAGGTTGAACTATGGCTACACCTTC. This chain links TRBV4-1 with TRBJ1-2, with TRBD1 as a possible D gene (5 bases). Germline CDR1 and CDR2: MGHRA and YSYEKL. Trimming pared 0 bases from V and 2 bases from J, leaving 13 bases between. This CDR3 is 16 amino acids long.

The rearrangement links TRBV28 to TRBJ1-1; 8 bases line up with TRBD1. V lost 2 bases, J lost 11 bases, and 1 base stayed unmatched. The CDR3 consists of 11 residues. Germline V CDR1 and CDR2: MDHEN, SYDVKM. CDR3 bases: TGTGCCAGCAGTTTAAGGACAGGGGCTTTCTTT. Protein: CASSLRTGAFF. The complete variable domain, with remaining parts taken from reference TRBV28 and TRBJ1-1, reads DVKVTQSSRYLVKRTGEKVFLECVQDMDHENMFWYRQDPGLGLRLIYFSYDVKMKEKGDIPEGYSVSREKKERFSLILESASTNQTSMYLCASSLRTGAFFGQGTRLTVV.

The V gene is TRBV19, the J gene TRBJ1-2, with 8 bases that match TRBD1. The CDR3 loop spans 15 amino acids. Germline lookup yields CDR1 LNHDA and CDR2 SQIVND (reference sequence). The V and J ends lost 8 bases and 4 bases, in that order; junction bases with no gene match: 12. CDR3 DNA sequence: TGTGCCAGTCACGACCTTCGGACAGGGATCTATGGCTACACCTTC. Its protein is CASHDLRTGIYGYTF.

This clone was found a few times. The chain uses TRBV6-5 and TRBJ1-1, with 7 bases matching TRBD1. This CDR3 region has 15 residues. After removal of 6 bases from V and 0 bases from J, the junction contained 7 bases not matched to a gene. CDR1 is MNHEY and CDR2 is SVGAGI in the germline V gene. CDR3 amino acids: CASRTRGYMNTEAFF. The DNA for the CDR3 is TGTGCCAGCAGAACCAGGGGGTACATGAACACTGAAGCTTTCTTT.

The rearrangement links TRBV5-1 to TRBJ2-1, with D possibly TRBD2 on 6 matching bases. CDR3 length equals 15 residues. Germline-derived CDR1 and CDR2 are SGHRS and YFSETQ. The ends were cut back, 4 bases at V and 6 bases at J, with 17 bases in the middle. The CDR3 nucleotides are TGCGCCAGCAGCACGACTAGAAATGGGGTCAATGAGCAGTTCTTC. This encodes CASSTTRNGVNEQFF.

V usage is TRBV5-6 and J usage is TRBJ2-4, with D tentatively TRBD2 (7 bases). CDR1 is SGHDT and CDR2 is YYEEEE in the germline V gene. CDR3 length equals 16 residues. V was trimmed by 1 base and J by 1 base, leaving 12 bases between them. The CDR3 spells CASSLSGGRAKNIQYF. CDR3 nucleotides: TGTGCCAGCAGCTTGTCCGGGGGGCGCGCCAAAAACATTCAGTACTTC.

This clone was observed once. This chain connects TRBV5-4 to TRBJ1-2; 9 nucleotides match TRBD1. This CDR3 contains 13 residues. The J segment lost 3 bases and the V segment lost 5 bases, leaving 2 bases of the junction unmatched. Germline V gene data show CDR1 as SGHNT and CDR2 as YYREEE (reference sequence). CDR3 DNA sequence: TGTGCCAGCAGGGACAGGGGAGACTATGGCTACACCTTC. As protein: CASRDRGDYGYTF.

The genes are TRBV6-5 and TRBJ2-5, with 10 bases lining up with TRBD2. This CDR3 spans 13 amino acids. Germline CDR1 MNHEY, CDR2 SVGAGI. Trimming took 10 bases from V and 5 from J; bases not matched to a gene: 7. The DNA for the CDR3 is TGTGCCATCCGAGGGACTAGCGCTGAGACCCAGTACTTC. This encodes CAIRGTSAETQYF.

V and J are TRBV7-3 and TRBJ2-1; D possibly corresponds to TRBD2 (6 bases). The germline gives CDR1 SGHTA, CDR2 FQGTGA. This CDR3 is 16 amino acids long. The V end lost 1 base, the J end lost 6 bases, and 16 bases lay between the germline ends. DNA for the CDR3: TGTGCCAGCAGCTTAAGCGGGGTGCAGAGTGGCAATGAGCAGTTCTTC. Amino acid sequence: CASSLSGVQSGNEQFF.

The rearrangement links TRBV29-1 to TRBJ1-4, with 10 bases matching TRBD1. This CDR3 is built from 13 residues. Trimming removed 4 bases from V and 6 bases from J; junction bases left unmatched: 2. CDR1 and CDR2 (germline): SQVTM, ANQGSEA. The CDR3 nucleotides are TGCAGCGTTGGGGACAGGGGTTATGAAAAACTGTTTTTT. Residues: CSVGDRGYEKLFF.

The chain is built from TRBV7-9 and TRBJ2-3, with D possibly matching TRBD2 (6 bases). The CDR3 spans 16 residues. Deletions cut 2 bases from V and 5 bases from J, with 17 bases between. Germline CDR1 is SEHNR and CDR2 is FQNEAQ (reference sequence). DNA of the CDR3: TGTGCCAGCAGCTTACGCCTAGCCGGGGAGGTAGATACGCAGTATTTT. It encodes CASSLRLAGEVDTQYF.